This T cell receptor (beta chain) was sequenced in a study of shared clonotypes between healthy human individuals (TCRdb year 2020). A note on the overall study: A couple of women and a few men aged 18 to 49 years were included in the cohort. Blood TCR repertoires of several healthy adults were deeply sequenced to estimate repertoire size and the extent of clonotype sharing between individuals. To increase sequencing depth and limit assay-specific biases, different laboratories used diverse techniques to prepare libraries and sequence TCR repertoires. Per donor, leukapheresis produced somewhere between about 0.9 and 9.5 billion PBMCs. For each donor, CD4 naive and CD4 memory were each run on three plates, CD8 naive on two plates, and CD8 memory on one plate. The paper as a whole reports these results and caveats: Because the study included only a small number of donors, the genetic and exposure-history diversity represented was limited. Sharing across several donors was observed for about 5% of naive CD4, over 3% of naive CD8, roughly 2.3% of memory CD4, and about 0.38% of memory CD8 clonotypes. Larger estimated clonotype richness was generally found for naive subsets than for memory subsets. Rarefaction of sorted-subset datasets indicated incomplete sequencing despite the large sequencing depth. Sampling was restricted to blood, and TCR repertoires in tissue are likely to differ from TCR repertoires in blood. Compared with non-shared clonotypes, the clonotypes found in all four sorted-subset donors had higher generation probabilities. Based on pairwise subsampling, the degree of clonotype sharing among donors was expected to be affected by sequencing depth.

This clone was seen once. The target of this receptor is not known. No base qualities exist here, and no much larger clone lies one base off it. CD8 naive samples were CD45RO-negative cells positively selected for CCR7, giving a CD45RA+CCR7+ population that excluded TemRA cells. Healthy HIV-negative adults with no recently reported acute infections or vaccinations were included as donors. Every donor was a Caucasian adult living in Nashville, Tennessee, USA. Blood was obtained by leukapheresis, after which PBMCs were separated by Ficoll-Histopaque density gradient centrifugation and cryopreserved in liquid nitrogen vapor phase. Analytical flow cytometry was used to check the purity and quantity of each magnetically sorted T cell population. From each sorted fraction, genomic DNA was isolated and quantified by UV absorbance on a Nanodrop 2000c. TCR CDR3 regions were amplified from genomic DNA by multiplex PCR using the deep immunoSEQ assay. Extracted genomic DNA from each cell subset was spread evenly across all wells of several immunoSEQ 96-well plates, with each plate serving as a replicate. For sorted subsets, roughly 190 ng of genomic DNA, equivalent to about 30,000 T cell genomes, went into each replicate PCR. Purified libraries were quantified with a Qubit 3.0 fluorometer, sized on a Bioanalyzer 2100, and re-quantified with the KAPA Library Quantification kit. A separate single-read 150-cycle Illumina NextSeq 550 flow cell was used to sequence each immunoSEQ 96-well plate. Per the authors' processing: The immunoSEQ output contained only junctional sequences without quality scores, so filtering could not match that applied to full-length reads. Sequences were annotated with PyIR, a Python wrapper for IgBLAST v1.9, using IMGT germline references to assign V/J genes and CDR3. Any read was removed if the V/J assignment was weak (E-value above 1e-6), the CDR3 was missing, or the read contained stop codons, out-of-frame junctions, or ambiguous translated residues. A V3J clonotype was defined by an identical inferred V gene, J gene, and CDR3 amino acid sequence. Percentage overlap between repertoires was calculated by dividing the number of shared unique clonotypes by the size of the smaller repertoire. Repertoire richness was assessed with RTK rarefaction, the Chao1 estimator, and Recon v2.1 estimates of unobserved clonotypes. Generation probabilities for all TCRbeta clonotypes obtained by the gDNA method from a handful of donors were computed using OLGA. In TCRdb, the immuneACCESS table is reduced to in-frame sequences with V and J assigned. These tables do not hold every clone; where another copy was compared, an unresolved V gene accounts for under half, and the others remain unexplained. V and J calls and clone size follow that table, whereas D and trimming were derived from the DNA. This sample lists around 1,900,000 clones; 93% were detected once. The ten largest clonotypes hold 1.5% to 2% of the sample.

The CDR3 sequence holds 14 residues, the cysteine and phenylalanine included. Only CDR3 DNA is held: 42 bases, read in frame from base 1. Sequences MNHNS (CDR1) and SASEGT (CDR2) are obtained from the germline V gene. V is cut by 2 bases and J by 6 bases, and the space between the germline ends is 11 bases. What was sequenced was naive CD8+ T cells from PBMCs. The sample's cell subset or site label is to be understood as: CD45RA+CCR7+. This TCR was recovered from a man younger than 35 in good health. Some clones in this sample may be carry-over from other donors' samples. The chain uses TRBV6-1 and TRBJ1-5, with the D segment identity uncertain. The nucleotide sequence reads TGTGCCAGCAGTGAACGGAAGGTCGGTCAGCCCCAGCATTTT. It codes for CASSERKVGQPQHF.